There are a few counts of the clone carrying this T cell receptor beta chain. Its antigen is unknown. Semi-nested PCR with Nested Universal Primer A followed constant-region reverse priming of full-length variable regions. Using its own MiXCR run on the 5' RACE reads, TCRdb lists one record per CDR3 protein. The sample lists some 32,000 distinct CDR3 sequences; roughly 27% were seen once. Cells sorted as Tregs were CD4+, CD25+ and CD127-/low. Study observations and caveats: In terms of TCR gene usage, tumor memory CD4+ T cells clustered together with blood and lymph node memory CD4+ cells, as well as with lymph node naive CD4+ cells.

This sequence was found in a female donor with breast cancer. The specimen was tumor-infiltrating Tregs sorted from the breast tumor.

The CDR3 region has the DNA TGTGCCAGTAGTATACGGGGGGGCAATCAGCCCCAGCATTTT. Amino acid sequence: CASSIRGGNQPQHF. The gene calls are TRBV19 and TRBJ1-5; D possibly corresponds to TRBD1 (5 bases). This CDR3 is 14 amino acids long. Germline assignment: CDR1 LNHDA and CDR2 SQIVND (reference sequence). V dropped 2 bases and J dropped 2 bases, with 7 bases sitting between them.